The rows below give T cell receptor beta chains drawn from one sample of a study of identical twins. In TCRdb, the 5' RACE reads were re-called with MiXCR into one record per CDR3 protein. Among some 1,700,000 distinct CDR3 sequences, about 31% were seen once, and the ten largest hold under 0.35%. The sample taken for sequencing was cord blood. These receptors all come from a newborn girl in good health. Both conserved end residues are part of each CDR3. Fields, in order: CDR3 DNA, CDR3 protein, J gene, D gene, V gene, clone size. A D gene is named only where the DNA matches it firmly. Only part of the rows carry a size: once, few, many, or a class if the clone is expanded.

TGCAGTGCTAGCGGGTCCATACGGGATACGCAGTATTTT | CSASGSIRDTQYF | TRBJ2-3 | - | TRBV20-1 | -
TGTGCCACAGTTACCGGGGAGCTGTTTTTT | CATVTGELFF | TRBJ2-2 | - | TRBV6-5 | -
TGCGCCAGCAGTGCATCAGGGTTTGGCTACACCTTC | CASSASGFGYTF | TRBJ1-2 | - | TRBV10-1 | -
TGTGCCAGCAGCTTTGGGACCCGCGAAATAGGGGAGCAGTTCTTC | CASSFGTREIGEQFF | TRBJ2-1 | - | TRBV13 | -
TGTGCCAGCAGTACACGACAGGGTGCGGTTTCATATACGCAGTATTTT | CASSTRQGAVSYTQYF | TRBJ2-3 | TRBD1 | TRBV28 | -
TGCAGTGCCCACAGGGATTCGAACACTGAAGCTTTCTTT | CSAHRDSNTEAFF | TRBJ1-1 | - | TRBV20-1 | few
TGTGCCAGCAAGGGACAGGGTCCTCTCCAAGAGACCCAGTACTTC | CASKGQGPLQETQYF | TRBJ2-5 | TRBD1 | TRBV12-3/TRBV12-4 | -
TGTGCCAGCAGCTTAGGAGGAGCGGGGTGGACCTACAATGAGCAGTTCTTC | CASSLGGAGWTYNEQFF | TRBJ2-1 | TRBD2 | TRBV7-2 | few
TGCAGTGCTAGAGGCCGACAGGGTAGCTCCTACGAGCAGTACTTC | CSARGRQGSSYEQYF | TRBJ2-7 | TRBD1 | TRBV20-1 | -
TGTGCCATCAGGCAAGCTAGCGGGGGGGCCTACGAGCAGTACTTC | CAIRQASGGAYEQYF | TRBJ2-7 | TRBD2 | TRBV10-3 | -
TGCAGTGCTAGAACAGGGTTGACTTCACCCCTCCACTTT | CSARTGLTSPLHF | TRBJ1-6 | - | TRBV20-1 | few
TGTGCCATCAGTGGGACAGGAGTAGGTACTGAAGCTTTCTTT | CAISGTGVGTEAFF | TRBJ1-1 | TRBD1 | TRBV10-3 | -
TGCGCCAGCAGCTTTGGCGGGGTAGGCACAGATACGCAGTATTTT | CASSFGGVGTDTQYF | TRBJ2-3 | - | TRBV5-1 | -
TGTGCCATCAGGACTAGCGGGGACGAGCAGTACTTC | CAIRTSGDEQYF | TRBJ2-7 | TRBD2 | TRBV10-3 | many
TGTGCCAGCGGGGACAGGGGGACAGATACGCAGTATTTT | CASGDRGTDTQYF | TRBJ2-3 | TRBD1 | TRBV12-3/TRBV12-4 | many
TGTGCCAGCAGTTACTCGGGCAGGAGAGAGACCCAGTACTTC | CASSYSGRRETQYF | TRBJ2-5 | - | TRBV6-6 | -
TGTGCCAGCAGTGAAATAGGTTTAGATACGCAGTATTTT | CASSEIGLDTQYF | TRBJ2-3 | - | TRBV6-1 | -
TGTGCCAGCTCAGCCGAATTAAGAACCCAAGAGACCCAGTACTTC | CASSAELRTQETQYF | TRBJ2-5 | - | TRBV18 | -
TGTGCCATCAGTGGGGACAGGGAAAGCAATCAGCCCCAGCATTTT | CAISGDRESNQPQHF | TRBJ1-5 | TRBD1 | TRBV10-3 | once
TGTGCCAGCATCGAAGGACTAGCGGGGGGAGTTGAGACCCAGTACTTC | CASIEGLAGGVETQYF | TRBJ2-5 | TRBD2 | TRBV3-1 | few
TGTGCCAGCATCCGACTAGCGGGGGCAGGGGAGCAGTTCTTC | CASIRLAGAGEQFF | TRBJ2-1 | TRBD2 | TRBV2 | -
TGTGCCAGCAGTTCTGTGGGACTGGGACACAATGAGCAGTTCTTC | CASSSVGLGHNEQFF | TRBJ2-1 | - | TRBV28 | -
TGCAGTGCTGAGGATACGCAGTATTTT | CSAEDTQYF | TRBJ2-3 | - | TRBV20-1 | -
TGTGCCACCAGTGACCCACAGGGGGGCGAAACCTACGAGCAGTACTTC | CATSDPQGGETYEQYF | TRBJ2-7 | TRBD1 | TRBV24-1 | -
TGTGCCAGCAGCGTAGATCGGGAGCAGTACTTC | CASSVDREQYF | TRBJ2-7 | - | TRBV9 | many
TGTGCCAGTATTGCCTTCAAGGAGGATGAGCAGTTCTTC | CASIAFKEDEQFF | TRBJ2-1 | - | TRBV19 | -
TGTGCCAGCAGCTTGGGGAGCGGGGGGTTCAATGAGCAGTACTTC | CASSLGSGGFNEQYF | TRBJ2-7 | TRBD2 | TRBV12-3/TRBV12-4 | -
TGTGCCAGCAGCTTAGATATAAACACCGGGGAGCTGTTTTTT | CASSLDINTGELFF | TRBJ2-2 | - | TRBV13 | -
TGTGCCAGCAGCTTAGAAGAGACAGGGGGATGGACTAATGAAAAACTGTTTTTT | CASSLEETGGWTNEKLFF | TRBJ1-4 | TRBD1 | TRBV7-2 | few
TGTGCCAGCAGCCAAGCGGGGGGTTGGGCAGATACGCAGTATTTT | CASSQAGGWADTQYF | TRBJ2-3 | TRBD2 | TRBV4-2 | -
TGCAGTGCTAGAGATGTCAACTCCTACGAGCAGTACTTC | CSARDVNSYEQYF | TRBJ2-7 | - | TRBV20-1 | few
TGCAGTGCTACCGGGGGGGCTTGGAATGAGCAGTTCTTC | CSATGGAWNEQFF | TRBJ2-1 | TRBD2 | TRBV20-1 | -
TGCGCCAGCAGCCTCTCCGCTAGTAGCGGCACCGGGGAGCTGTTTTTT | CASSLSASSGTGELFF | TRBJ2-2 | - | TRBV4-1 | -
TGTGCCAGCAGTTTAGGCCGGGAGGGCAAGAACAATGAGCAGTTCTTC | CASSLGREGKNNEQFF | TRBJ2-1 | TRBD2 | TRBV12-3/TRBV12-4 | -
TGTGCCAGCAGCCATAGCCGCGGACTAGCGGGAGGAGGAGAGCAGTTCTTC | CASSHSRGLAGGGEQFF | TRBJ2-1 | - | TRBV21-1 | few
TGTGCCAGCAGTTTGCGGGGGGGAACACATACGCAGTATTTT | CASSLRGGTHTQYF | TRBJ2-3 | TRBD2 | TRBV27 | -
TGTGCCAGCAGCCAAGAAGGTCTAGCGGGGGGCGCCACCCAAGAGACCCAGTACTTC | CASSQEGLAGGATQETQYF | TRBJ2-5 | TRBD2 | TRBV14 | -
TGTGCCAGCAGCTTAAACGTGGGAGGGCCGTTGAGCTCCTACAATGAGCAGTTCTTC | CASSLNVGGPLSSYNEQFF | TRBJ2-1 | TRBD2 | TRBV7-6 | -